One and the same sample provided the 25 T cell receptor beta chains below, sequenced in a study of blood T cell repertoires in COVID-19. Here immunoSEQ multiplex PCR was the method, and the copy in TCRdb shows in-frame clones only, minus some. The data hold a few hundred thousand clones, with around 90% observed a single time. Sequencing was done on a sample of PBMCs or T cells enriched from blood (not recorded which). The receptors shown here come from a woman in her 30s who had recovered from COVID-19.

This chain connects TRBV5-1 to TRBJ2-7; TRBD1 matches 8 bases. Trimming at V came to 3 bases and at J to 5 bases, leaving 7 bases not matched to a gene. From germline, CDR1 is SGHRS and CDR2 YFSETQ. This CDR3 is built from 14 residues. The CDR3 nucleotides are TGCGCCAGCAGCTGGCCAGACAGGGGAGACGAGCAGTACTTC. Translation gives CASSWPDRGDEQYF.

The chain has TRBV6-5 and TRBJ1-1; D is unclear. Germline assignment: CDR1 MNHEY and CDR2 SVGAGI. Deletions cut 0 bases from V and 10 bases from J, with 12 bases between. The CDR3 consists of 13 residues. Here the CDR3 reads CASSYSRAHGAFF. The DNA for the CDR3 is TGTGCCAGCAGTTACTCGAGGGCCCACGGAGCTTTCTTT.

V usage is TRBV30 and J usage is TRBJ2-7, with TRBD1 matching over 8 bases. The CDR3 is made up of 17 amino acids. The J segment lost 3 bases and the V segment lost 8 bases, leaving 21 bases of the junction unmatched. From germline, CDR1 is GTSNPN and CDR2 SVGIG (reference sequence). CDR3 nucleotide sequence: TGTGCCGCCACAGGGGGTACATGGGCCGAAACTGGCTACGAGCAGTACTTC. Protein product: CAATGGTWAETGYEQYF.

The rearrangement joins TRBV6-4 to TRBJ1-1; perhaps TRBD1 as D (6 bases). In germline, CDR1 is MRHNA, CDR2 SNTAGT. This CDR3 comprises 13 residues. V lost 4 bases and J lost 5, with 11 bases in between. Here the CDR3 DNA reads TGTGCCAGCAGTGTGAGGCAGGGGACTGAAGCTTTCTTT. Amino acids: CASSVRQGTEAFF.

The genes are TRBV2 and TRBJ2-1; weak D call: TRBD1 (5 bases). CDR1 and CDR2 (germline): SNHLY, FYNNEI. CDR3 length: 14 amino acids. With 6 bases removed from V and 3 bases from J, the gap between germline ends came to 12 bases. The DNA of the CDR3 is TGTGCCAGCAGAGGGGCTCTTTTCTACAATGAGCAGTTCTTC. It encodes CASRGALFYNEQFF.

The chain couples TRBV6-2 or TRBV6-3 to TRBJ2-2; TRBD2 agrees at 8 bases. CDR1 MNHEY and CDR2 SVGEGT come from the germline V gene. This CDR3 contains 12 residues. With 3 bases clipped from V and 13 bases from J, the junction kept 4 bases outside the gene matches. Here the CDR3 DNA reads TGTGCCAGCAGTTATTCAACTAGCGGGCTGTTTTTT. The encoded protein is CASSYSTSGLFF.

This rearrangement joins TRBV5-1 to TRBJ1-2; 9 nucleotides align to TRBD1. There are 14 residues in the CDR3. Unmatched junction bases numbered 3, after V lost 0 bases and J lost 6 bases. Germline V gene data show CDR1 as SGHRS and CDR2 as YFSETQ. This CDR3 is CASSLGDRVHGYTF. CDR3 sequence (DNA): TGCGCCAGCAGCTTGGGGGACAGGGTGCATGGCTACACCTTC.

The V call is TRBV29-1, the J call TRBJ2-3; D gene unclear. Trimming pared 4 bases from V and 4 bases from J, leaving 9 bases between. The CDR3 spans 12 residues. The germline V gene encodes CDR1 SQVTM and CDR2 ANQGSEA. This CDR3 is CSVARGADTQYF. CDR3 DNA sequence: TGCAGCGTTGCTCGCGGAGCAGATACGCAGTATTTT.

This chain joins TRBV6-2 or TRBV6-3 and TRBJ2-3, with 8 bases matching TRBD2. This CDR3 contains 17 residues. Per germline, CDR1 MNHEY and CDR2 SVGEGT. Losses at the gene ends were 2 bases for V and 3 bases for J; bases not matched to a gene: 10. Written as DNA, the CDR3 is TGTGCCAGCAGTTACGGCCCCGGCGCGGGGGGTACAGATACGCAGTATTTT. Translating it yields CASSYGPGAGGTDTQYF.

V and J are TRBV5-4 and TRBJ1-2; weak D call: TRBD1 (5 bases). This CDR3 has 12 residues. The V gene's germline CDR1 is SGHNT and CDR2 YYREEE (reference sequence). The V gene lost 4 bases and the J gene lost 4 bases, with 8 bases spanning the gap. The DNA of the CDR3 is TGTGCCAGCAGCGCGGACATCTATGGCTACACCTTC. It yields the protein CASSADIYGYTF.

The chain is built from TRBV7-3 and TRBJ2-2, with TRBD1 as a possible D gene (6 bases). The CDR3 is 14 residues long. Between the trimmed V and J ends, which lost 2 bases and 6 bases, there was a span of 10 bases. The V gene's germline CDR1 is SGHTA and CDR2 FQGTGA. Here the CDR3 DNA reads TGTGCCAGCAGCTTACCGAAGGGGGCCGGGGAGCTGTTTTTT. Translation: CASSLPKGAGELFF. The full variable domain, completed using reference TRBV7-3 and TRBJ2-2, is GAGVSQTPSNKVTEKGKYVELRCDPISGHTALYWYRQSLGQGPEFLIYFQGTGAADDSGLPNDRFFAVRPEGSVSTLKIQRTERGDSAVYLCASSLPKGAGELFFGEGSRLTVL.

The V and J genes are TRBV4-1 and TRBJ2-7, with 7 bases matching TRBD1. Germline CDR1 MGHRA, CDR2 YSYEKL. J was trimmed by 0 bases and V by 2 bases; bases with no gene match: 10. The CDR3 extends over 17 amino acids. CDR3 sequence reads: CASSQPPGQVSSYEQYF. CDR3 coding DNA: TGCGCCAGCAGCCAACCTCCAGGACAGGTTAGCTCCTACGAGCAGTACTTC.

The V and J genes are TRBV30 and TRBJ1-6, with D possibly matching TRBD1 (6 bases). Trimming removed 4 bases at V and 8 bases at J, with 6 bases between. Germline V gives CDR1 GTSNPN, CDR2 SVGIG (reference sequence). CDR3 length: 11 amino acids. CDR3 sequence (DNA): TGTGCCTGGAACAGGGATTCACCCCTCCACTTT. It is translated as CAWNRDSPLHF.

The J gene is TRBJ1-1, the V gene TRBV5-1; tentatively, D is TRBD1 (5 bases). CDR1 SGHRS and CDR2 YFSETQ come from the germline V gene. This CDR3 has 13 residues. Trimming removed 3 bases from V and 1 base from J, with 7 bases in between. CDR3 in DNA: TGCGCCAGCAGCTCCACAGGGAACACTGAAGCTTTCTTT. Translation gives CASSSTGNTEAFF.

V usage is TRBV5-1 and J usage is TRBJ2-1; TRBD2 matches at 7 bases. Looked up from germline, CDR1 is SGHRS and CDR2 is YFSETQ. The CDR3 extends over 15 amino acids. Unmatched junction bases numbered 5, after V lost 1 base and J lost 4 bases. The CDR3: CASSLLASGYNEQFF. The CDR3 DNA sequence: TGCGCCAGCAGCTTGTTGGCTAGCGGATACAATGAGCAGTTCTTC.

This chain uses TRBV13 with TRBJ1-2; maybe TRBD1 (6 bases). V was cut by 5 bases and J by 4 bases, with 11 bases left in between. CDR3 length equals 13 residues. CDR1 is PRHDT and CDR2 is FYEKMQ in the germline V gene (reference sequence). The CDR3 DNA sequence: TGTGCCAGCAGCCCAAGGGGGACCTATGGCTACACCTTC. Protein product: CASSPRGTYGYTF.

The V call is TRBV5-4, the J call TRBJ2-1; 10 bases align to TRBD1. Losses at the gene ends were 7 bases for V and 6 bases for J; bases not matched to a gene: 7. The V gene's germline CDR1 is SGHNT and CDR2 YYREEE (reference sequence). The CDR3 runs to 14 residues. Here the CDR3 DNA reads TGTGCCAGCCGGGACAGGGGTGGGAGCAATGAGCAGTTCTTC. This translates into CASRDRGGSNEQFF.

This clone was counted a few times. This rearrangement joins TRBV2 to TRBJ2-5; 10 nucleotides agree with TRBD2. This CDR3 has 16 amino acids. After removal of 6 bases from V and 0 bases from J, the junction contained 7 bases not matched to a gene. The V gene's germline CDR1 is SNHLY and CDR2 FYNNEI. The CDR3 nucleotides read TGTGCCAGCAGCCCCACTAGCGGGATTCACCAAGAGACCCAGTACTTC. It translates to CASSPTSGIHQETQYF.

This chain joins TRBV11-2 and TRBJ1-4, with a possible D match to TRBD1 (5 bases). Looked up from germline, CDR1 is SGHAT and CDR2 is FQNNGV. V shed 1 base and J shed 8 bases, with 11 bases lying between them. The length of the CDR3 is 14 residues. Written as DNA, the CDR3 is TGTGCCAGCAGCTTAGGTCAGGGATCCGAAAAACTGTTTTTT. It is translated as CASSLGQGSEKLFF.

V is TRBV21-1 and J is TRBJ1-3; TRBD1, as called in the table, went unchecked against the DNA. TRBV21-1 is classified as a pseudogene. The CDR3 covers 14 residues. DNA for the CDR3: TGTGCCACCCGAGGGGGCTTCTCTGGAAACACCATATATTTT. Translating it yields CATRGGFSGNTIYF.

This clone has just one count. The chain couples TRBV6-5 to TRBJ1-6; a possible D gene is TRBD1 (5 bases). With 6 bases removed from V and 5 bases from J, the gap between germline ends came to 8 bases. CDR1 and CDR2 (germline): MNHEY, SVGAGI. The CDR3 length is 13 residues. The CDR3 coding sequence is TGTGCCAGCAGGAAAGGGGATAATTCACCCCTCCACTTT. It is translated as CASRKGDNSPLHF.

To note about this clone: This sample also contains other DNA sequences that code for the same CDR3. This rearrangement joins TRBV6-5 to TRBJ2-5, with 7 bases lining up with TRBD1. The V gene end was trimmed by 6 bases and the J gene end by 2 bases; junction bases not matched to a gene: 3. The CDR3 extends over 13 amino acids. The germline CDR1 and CDR2 sequences are MNHEY and SVGAGI. The CDR3 loop reads CASRGTAQETQYF. Written as DNA, the CDR3 is TGTGCCAGCAGGGGGACAGCGCAAGAGACCCAGTACTTC.

The chain recombines TRBV27 with TRBJ2-1; 7 bases are a match to TRBD2. The CDR3 has 16 residues. Germline V CDR1 and CDR2: MNHEY, SMNVEV (reference sequence). V lost 5 bases and J lost 6; bases outside the gene matches: 13. CDR3 sequence: CASSPQILAGGNEQFF. The CDR3 DNA sequence: TGTGCCAGCAGTCCTCAAATCTTAGCGGGTGGCAATGAGCAGTTCTTC.

V and J are TRBV11-2 and TRBJ1-2, with D tentatively TRBD1 (5 bases). The V gene's germline CDR1 is SGHAT and CDR2 FQNNGV. The CDR3 sequence is 14 residues long. V was shortened by 0 bases and J by 0 bases, with 5 bases between the two germline ends. Here the CDR3 reads CASSLDRANYGYTF. The CDR3 nucleotides read TGTGCCAGCAGCTTAGACAGGGCTAACTATGGCTACACCTTC.

The V gene is TRBV7-2, the J gene TRBJ2-1; TRBD2 matches 8 bases. The ends lost 3 bases at V and 0 bases at J; junction bases unmatched: 4. This CDR3 spans 16 amino acids. In germline, CDR1 is SGHTA, CDR2 FQGNSA. The CDR3, as DNA: TGTGCCAGCAGCTTGGTAGCGGGGAGCTCCTACAATGAGCAGTTCTTC. Protein product: CASSLVAGSSYNEQFF.